The rows below give T cell receptor beta chains drawn from one sample of a study of T cells after posttransplantation cyclophosphamide. Sequenced by immunoSEQ multiplex PCR; TCRdb stores in-frame clones only, minus some. This sample has around 39,000 clones, each found more than once. Sequencing used PBMCs. These receptors came from a girl between 10 and 17 years old in good health, CMV-negative, and a related stem cell transplant donor. CDR3s include the opening cysteine and the closing phenylalanine or tryptophan. The order of the fields is J gene, clone size, CDR3 length, V gene, D gene, CDR3 DNA, CDR3 protein. The D gene is left open where the match is weak. Clone size is not always given. Where it is, it says once, few, many or a class for expanded clones.

TRBJ1-3	few	15	TRBV27	TRBD1	TGTGCCAGCTCGGCAGGGGGCCATCGTGGAAACACCATATATTTT	CASSAGGHRGNTIYF
TRBJ2-2	few	16	TRBV18	-	TGTGCCAGCACACATAATACAGGTGCCCACACCGGGGAGCTGTTTTTT	CASTHNTGAHTGELFF
TRBJ2-1	few	13	TRBV30	-	TGTGCCTGGAGTATTAGCTCCTACAATGAGCAGTTCTTC	CAWSISSYNEQFF
TRBJ2-7	-	14	TRBV2	TRBD2	TGTGCCAGCAGTTCGACTAGCGGGGTCTACGAGCAGTACTTC	CASSSTSGVYEQYF
TRBJ1-1	-	11	TRBV20-1	-	TGCAGTGAGGAAGGGGGTACTGAAGCTTTCTTT	CSEEGGTEAFF
TRBJ2-2	few	16	TRBV9	TRBD2	TGTGCCAGCAGCCCTCGGGGTAGCGGGAGAACCGGGGAGCTGTTTTTT	CASSPRGSGRTGELFF
TRBJ1-2	-	15	TRBV21-1	-	TGTGCCAGCAGCAATGGTAGGGGGCCTAACTATGGCTACACCTTC	CASSNGRGPNYGYTF
TRBJ2-1	many	15	TRBV19	-	TGTGCCAGTATCGACCCAGGATTGTCCTACAATGAGCAGTTCTTC	CASIDPGLSYNEQFF
TRBJ2-3	few	15	TRBV9	-	TGTGCCAGCAGCGTATCGACAGTTAGCACAGATACGCAGTATTTT	CASSVSTVSTDTQYF
TRBJ2-7	-	19	TRBV4-1	TRBD2	TGCGCCAGCAGCCAAATTTCTCGGGGACTAGCGGGATACCCCTACGAGCAGTACTTC	CASSQISRGLAGYPYEQYF
TRBJ2-7	-	16	TRBV5-6	TRBD2	TGTGCCAGCAGCTTGTCTAGCGGGAGGAACCATTACGAGCAGTACTTC	CASSLSSGRNHYEQYF
TRBJ1-1	many	14	TRBV4-1	TRBD1	TGCGCCAGCAGCCAGGCCCCGGGGACAGCAATGGCTTTCTTT	CASSQAPGTAMAFF
TRBJ1-1	many	15	TRBV10-1	TRBD1	TGCGCCAGCAGTGAGTGGGGGACAGGGGGAGAGGAGGCTTTCTTT	CASSEWGTGGEEAFF
TRBJ1-1	many	13	TRBV21-1	-	TGTGCCAGCAGCACGCAGACAGGGACGGAAACTTTCTTT	CASSTQTGTETFF
TRBJ1-5	many	16	TRBV4-1	-	TGCGCCAGCAGCCAAGATCTAGGAGGGTTTGGGCAGCCCCAGCATTTT	CASSQDLGGFGQPQHF
TRBJ2-3	-	15	TRBV7-9	-	TGTGCCAGCAGCTTAAGCCAGGGGCGCACAGATACGCAGTATTTT	CASSLSQGRTDTQYF
TRBJ1-2	many	11	TRBV30	-	TGTGCCTGGATTGCAGGGGATGGCTACACCTTC	CAWIAGDGYTF
TRBJ1-2	many	12	TRBV28	-	TGTGCCAGCGGCTCAAGGACTTTGGGCTACACCTTC	CASGSRTLGYTF
TRBJ1-2	few	13	TRBV2	TRBD1	TGTGCCAGTCAGATCGGGACAGCATATGGCTACACCTTC	CASQIGTAYGYTF
TRBJ2-3	-	15	TRBV28	-	TGTGCCAGCAGTTTTGGCTTTTTACACACAGATACGCAGTATTTT	CASSFGFLHTDTQYF
TRBJ1-4	medium-sized	14	TRBV10-3	-	TGTGCCATCAGTGAGTCGGGGAGAGGTGAAAAACTGTTTTTT	CAISESGRGEKLFF
TRBJ2-5	few	15	TRBV9	-	TGTGCCAGCAGCGTTGGGGGGGCAGTCCAAGAGACCCAGTACTTC	CASSVGGAVQETQYF
TRBJ1-1	few	13	TRBV25-1	-	TGTGCCAGCAGTGAATACTCGGGCACTGAAGCTTTCTTT	CASSEYSGTEAFF
TRBJ1-1	many	13	TRBV18	-	TGTGCCAGCTCATCCGACAGGAACACTGAAGCTTTCTTT	CASSSDRNTEAFF
TRBJ2-7	many	12	TRBV29-1	-	TGCAGCGCAGACAGGAGTTCGGGGGAGCAGTACTTC	CSADRSSGEQYF
TRBJ2-6	many	14	TRBV6-5	TRBD2	TGTGCCTCTCGGGAGGCGGGTGGGGCCAACGTCCTGACTTTC	CASREAGGANVLTF
TRBJ1-4	many	13	TRBV10-3	-	TGTGCCATCAGTGAGGCAGGACTAGAAAAACTGTTTTTT	CAISEAGLEKLFF
TRBJ2-3	many	16	TRBV4-1	TRBD1	TGCGCCAGCAGCTACAGGGGTAACATTGGCACAGATACGCAGTATTTT	CASSYRGNIGTDTQYF
TRBJ2-1	many	15	TRBV30	TRBD2	TGTGCCTGGAGTAGGGAGCGGGGGGAGTACAATGAGCAGTTCTTC	CAWSRERGEYNEQFF
TRBJ1-1	many	14	TRBV27	-	TGTGCCAGCAGCTTCACAGGGCCCGACACTGAAGCTTTCTTT	CASSFTGPDTEAFF
TRBJ1-2	many	13	TRBV7-2	-	TGTGCCAGCAGCTTAGTCCTCAACTATGGCTACACCTTC	CASSLVLNYGYTF
TRBJ1-1	many	15	TRBV7-3	TRBD1	TGTGCCAGCAGTCCTCAGGGGGCACGGAACACTGAAGCTTTCTTT	CASSPQGARNTEAFF
TRBJ2-2	many	17	TRBV4-3	-	TGCGCCAGCAGCCACTACTACCAAGACCTCGACACCGGGGAGCTGTTTTTT	CASSHYYQDLDTGELFF
TRBJ1-4	-	15	TRBV15	-	TGTGCCACCAGCCCGTCGGCGGCAACTAATGAAAAACTGTTTTTT	CATSPSAATNEKLFF
TRBJ2-2	many	16	TRBV4-2	-	TGTGCCAGCAGCCAAGAGGGGCAAGGGTGGTCCGGGGAGCTGTTTTTT	CASSQEGQGWSGELFF
TRBJ1-2	many	11	TRBV19	-	TGTGCCAGTAGGATGGGCAGACGCTACACCTTC	CASRMGRRYTF
TRBJ1-2	many	16	TRBV4-3	TRBD1	TGCGCCAGCAGCCAAGATCCCGGGACAGGTCTGACCGGCTACACCTTC	CASSQDPGTGLTGYTF
TRBJ2-7	many	15	TRBV7-3	TRBD1	TGTGCCAGCAGCTCCGACGGGACAGGGGCCTACGAGCAGTACTTC	CASSSDGTGAYEQYF
TRBJ1-1	many	16	TRBV10-3	TRBD1	TGTGCCATCAGTGGAAACAGGGGGGAAAGGAACACTGAAGCTTTCTTT	CAISGNRGERNTEAFF
TRBJ1-5	few	14	TRBV7-9	TRBD1	TGTGCCAGCAGCTCGGGACAGGGGGCTGAGCCCCAGCATTTT	CASSSGQGAEPQHF
TRBJ2-1	-	15	TRBV7-2	TRBD1	TGTGCCAGCAGCTTAAAGGGACAGGGGGCCCATGAGCAGTTCTTC	CASSLKGQGAHEQFF
TRBJ1-5	many	14	TRBV6-6	TRBD1	TGTGCCAGCAGCTGGGGACAGGGTGGTCAGCCCCAGCATTTT	CASSWGQGGQPQHF
TRBJ2-5	-	13	TRBV30	-	TGTGCCTGGAGTTTGGGGGGTACAGAGACCCAGTACTTC	CAWSLGGTETQYF
TRBJ2-3	few	16	TRBV27	TRBD2	TGTGCCAGCAGCCCGTGGGCGGGAGTAGGCACAGATACGCAGTATTTT	CASSPWAGVGTDTQYF
TRBJ1-5	many	14	TRBV30	-	TGTGCCTGGAGTTTGGGGGGGGACAATCAGCCCCAGCATTTT	CAWSLGGDNQPQHF
TRBJ1-1	many	13	TRBV28	-	TGTGCCAGCAGTTTATCGGGGAAGACTGAAGCTTTCTTT	CASSLSGKTEAFF